This T cell receptor beta chain was sequenced for a study of blood T cells in healthy people across ages. A second roughly 6 to 12 cycle PCR used barcoded and J-beta primers. Each cDNA molecule was tagged by a template-switch adaptor with 12 random nucleotides. Per-sample output comprised a minimum of 2.5 million paired-end reads containing CDR3. TCRdb analysed the 5' RACE reads with MiXCR anew, one entry per CDR3 protein. The sample consists of about 320,000 distinct CDR3 sequences, around 27% of them appearing once. This clonotype was picked up a small number of times. Antigen unknown. General study points: Per-million-T-cell TCR beta diversity fell roughly linearly with age.

Trimming left V 7 bases short and J 1 base short, with 15 bases between. The CDR3 has 16 amino acids. CDR1 and CDR2 (germline): SGHRS, YFSETQ. Samples had at least 7 million PBMCs isolated from them. The chain recombines TRBV5-1 with TRBJ2-6; D might be TRBD2 (6 bases). Sequenced material: blood. The origin of this receptor is a woman in her 70s in good health. In nucleotides, the CDR3 is TGCGCCAGCTACCCGGGACTTACATCTGGGGCCAACGTCCTGACTTTC. This translates into CASYPGLTSGANVLTF.